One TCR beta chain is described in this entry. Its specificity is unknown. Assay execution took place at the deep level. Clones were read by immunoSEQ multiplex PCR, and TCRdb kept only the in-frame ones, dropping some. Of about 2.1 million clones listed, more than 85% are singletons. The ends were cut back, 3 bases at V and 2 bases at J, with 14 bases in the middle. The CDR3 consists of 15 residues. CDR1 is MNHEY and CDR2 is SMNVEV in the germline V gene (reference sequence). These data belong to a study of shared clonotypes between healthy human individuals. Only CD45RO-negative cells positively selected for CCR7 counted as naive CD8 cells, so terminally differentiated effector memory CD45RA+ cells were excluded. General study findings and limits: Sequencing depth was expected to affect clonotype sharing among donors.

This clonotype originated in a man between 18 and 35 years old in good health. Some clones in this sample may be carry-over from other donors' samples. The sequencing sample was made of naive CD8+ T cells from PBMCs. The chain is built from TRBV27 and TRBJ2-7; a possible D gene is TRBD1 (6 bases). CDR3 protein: CASSLGRAGAYEQYF. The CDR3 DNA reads TGTGCCAGCAGTTTGGGAAGGGCAGGGGCCTACGAGCAGTACTTC.